A single sample is the source of the 30 T cell receptor beta chains below, sequenced in a study of shared clonotypes between healthy human individuals. TCRdb's copy holds only in-frame clones and misses some; the assay was immunoSEQ multiplex PCR. The sample has 2 million to 2.5 million clones, under 97% seen once. Sequenced: naive CD4+ T cells sorted from blood. The sample's subset: CD45RA+ positively selected. All receptors come from a man aged 18 to 35 in good health.

The chain is built from TRBV29-1 and TRBJ2-1, with D unresolved. V gave up 2 bases and J gave up 5 bases, with 4 bases separating them. From germline, CDR1 is SQVTM and CDR2 ANQGSEA. CDR3 size: 11 residues. CDR3 DNA sequence: TGCAGCGTTGAAACTCACAATGAGCAGTTCTTC. Its translation is CSVETHNEQFF.

This chain joins TRBV2 and TRBJ1-2; tentative D call: TRBD1 (6 bases). Between the trimmed V and J ends, which lost 2 bases and 0 bases, there was a span of 13 bases. The CDR3 consists of 16 residues. Germline values: CDR1 SNHLY, CDR2 FYNNEI. Here the CDR3 DNA reads TGTGCCAGCAGTGAACCCAGGGACATAACTAACTATGGCTACACCTTC. This encodes CASSEPRDITNYGYTF.

In this sample, this clone turned up once. This chain uses TRBV7-8 with TRBJ2-1, with 8 bases identical to TRBD2. This CDR3 comprises 15 residues. V lost 3 bases, J lost 3 bases, and 4 bases stayed unmatched. Germline-derived CDR1 and CDR2 are SGHVS and FQNEAQ. The CDR3 DNA reads as TGTGCCAGCAGCTTTCACGGGACTAGCTACAATGAGCAGTTCTTC. This sequence encodes CASSFHGTSYNEQFF.

V gene TRBV27 combines with J gene TRBJ1-2; D is possibly TRBD1 (6 bases). In germline, CDR1 is MNHEY, CDR2 SMNVEV (reference sequence). V shed 3 bases and J shed 8 bases, with 10 bases lying between them. The CDR3 covers 12 residues. The CDR3: CASSLPGAGYTF. CDR3 DNA sequence: TGTGCCAGCAGTTTGCCAGGGGCCGGCTACACCTTC.

This chain joins TRBV30 and TRBJ2-7; 7 nucleotides line up with TRBD2. J was trimmed by 0 bases and V by 0 bases; bases with no gene match: 8. The V gene's germline CDR1 is GTSNPN and CDR2 SVGIG (reference sequence). This CDR3 region has 16 residues. The CDR3 DNA is TGTGCCTGGAGTGTATTGCAGCGGGACTTCTCCTACGAGCAGTACTTC. Protein: CAWSVLQRDFSYEQYF.

The V and J genes are TRBV5-1 and TRBJ2-2; D is possibly TRBD2 (6 bases). The V end was cut by 3 bases, the J end by 7 bases, with 16 bases between. Germline V gives CDR1 SGHRS, CDR2 YFSETQ. CDR3 length: 15 amino acids. The CDR3 bases are TGCGCCAGCAGCTCCCTAGCGAACGTTGGCGGGGAGCTGTTTTTT. Residues: CASSSLANVGGELFF.

The chain has TRBV28 and TRBJ1-4, with D perhaps TRBD1 (6 bases). CDR1 and CDR2 from the germline V gene are MDHEN and SYDVKM. The germline V and J ends were trimmed by 5 bases and 3 bases, with 13 bases remaining between them. This CDR3 has 15 residues. The CDR3, as DNA: TGTGCCAGCAGTCGGTACAGGGCGGCTAATGAAAAACTGTTTTTT. This gives the protein CASSRYRAANEKLFF.

The chain links TRBV18 to TRBJ2-3; 12 bases are shared with TRBD1. Germline V gene lookup returns CDR1 KGHSH and CDR2 LQKENI. J gave up 6 bases and V 1 base, and 8 bases lay outside the gene matches. The CDR3 is 17 amino acids. CDR3 sequence: CASSPLPGQGASDTQYF. CDR3 DNA sequence: TGTGCCAGCTCACCACTCCCGGGACAGGGGGCGAGTGATACGCAGTATTTT.

As concerns this clone: Within the sample, other DNA sequences also encode this same CDR3. This chain joins TRBV18 and TRBJ2-7; D ambiguous. This CDR3 spans 13 amino acids. Germline V lookup: CDR1 KGHSH, CDR2 LQKENI. The V gene lost 4 bases and the J gene lost 0 bases, with 7 bases spanning the gap. The CDR3 region is CASSRTDSYEQYF. The DNA for the CDR3 is TGTGCCAGCTCACGGACGGACTCCTACGAGCAGTACTTC.

J is TRBJ2-2 and V is TRBV2; TRBD2 aligns across 12 bases. This CDR3 is built from 16 residues. V shed 4 bases and J 5 bases; nucleotides not matched to a gene: 5. Looked up from germline, CDR1 is SNHLY and CDR2 is FYNNEI. The CDR3 bases are TGTGCCAGCAGTGGGGGGACTAGCGGGCGGACCGGGGAGCTGTTTTTT. It encodes CASSGGTSGRTGELFF.

The V gene is TRBV11-2, the J gene TRBJ2-3; D may be TRBD2 (5 bases). Per germline, CDR1 SGHAT and CDR2 FQNNGV. With 3 bases removed from V and 3 bases from J, the gap between germline ends came to 16 bases. This CDR3 contains 16 residues. The CDR3 loop reads CASSLGRGLRTDTQYF. Here the CDR3 DNA reads TGTGCCAGCAGCTTGGGCCGGGGTCTGAGAACAGATACGCAGTATTTT.

A word on this clone: Other nucleotide sequences in the sample specify the same CDR3. The rearrangement joins TRBV4-1 to TRBJ1-6; maybe TRBD1 (5 bases). There are 18 residues in the CDR3. Germline V CDR1 and CDR2: MGHRA, YSYEKL. V was pared by 1 base and J by 0 bases, with 13 bases between. The CDR3 loop reads CASSQGGTASSYNSPLHF. DNA for the CDR3: TGCGCCAGCAGCCAAGGCGGGACCGCGAGCTCCTATAATTCACCCCTCCACTTT.

Points on this clone: Distinct nucleotide sequences in the sample also encode this CDR3. The J gene is TRBJ2-6, the V gene TRBV6-1, with TRBD1 matching 8 bases. CDR1 and CDR2 (germline): MNHNS, SASEGT. After removal of 6 bases from V and 4 bases from J, the junction contained 5 bases not matched to a gene. The CDR3 length is 15 residues. The DNA for the CDR3 is TGTGCCAGCAGGAGGACAGGGTCCGGGGCCAACGTCCTGACTTTC. Its protein is CASRRTGSGANVLTF.

The V call is TRBV7-8, the J call TRBJ2-7, with 8 nucleotides matching TRBD2. From germline, CDR1 is SGHVS and CDR2 FQNEAQ. Trimming at V came to 5 bases and at J to 7 bases, leaving 10 bases not matched to a gene. This CDR3 has 14 amino acids. CDR3 sequence (DNA): TGTGCCAGCAGCCCCGGGGGGGGATCACGGGAGCAGTACTTC. Translated: CASSPGGGSREQYF.

V is TRBV18 and J is TRBJ1-1, with D possibly being TRBD1 (5 bases). This CDR3 spans 16 amino acids. The V gene lost 3 bases and the J gene lost 1 base, with 15 bases spanning the gap. Germline V gene data show CDR1 as KGHSH and CDR2 as LQKENI. The CDR3 DNA reads as TGTGCCAGCTCACCCAACCTCTTGACAGCGAACACTGAAGCTTTCTTT. Translating it yields CASSPNLLTANTEAFF.

This chain uses TRBV30 with TRBJ1-2; TRBD1 might be the D (5 bases). V gave up 2 bases and J gave up 7 bases, with 8 bases separating them. In germline, CDR1 is GTSNPN, CDR2 SVGIG (reference sequence). This CDR3 region has 11 residues. CDR3 in DNA: TGTGCCTGGAGTTTCGACAGTGGCTACACCTTC. Translated, it gives CAWSFDSGYTF.

Regarding this clone: This specimen includes other DNA sequences encoding the same CDR3. The chain links TRBV5-1 to TRBJ1-1, with 9 positions matching TRBD1. This CDR3 region has 14 residues. V was clipped by 4 bases and J by 6 bases; unmatched bases: 7. Germline assignment: CDR1 SGHRS and CDR2 YFSETQ. The CDR3 DNA reads as TGCGCCAGCAGCCCGGGACAGGGCAGCGCTGAAGCTTTCTTT. This codes for CASSPGQGSAEAFF.

This chain uses TRBV19 with TRBJ2-2; 7 bases match TRBD1. This CDR3 is built from 14 residues. The junction had 6 bases not matched to a gene; V was cut back by 5 bases and J by 6 bases. Germline values: CDR1 LNHDA, CDR2 SQIVND (reference sequence). CDR3 in amino acids: CASSPRQGAGELFF. CDR3 coding DNA: TGTGCCAGTAGTCCCCGACAGGGCGCCGGGGAGCTGTTTTTT.

The chain links TRBV7-2 to TRBJ2-7; D is perhaps TRBD1 (6 bases). With 2 bases removed from V and 2 bases from J, the gap between germline ends came to 13 bases. CDR3 length: 15 amino acids. Germline V gene data show CDR1 as SGHTA and CDR2 as FQGNSA. CDR3 nucleotide sequence: TGTGCCAGCAGCTTACAAACAGGGCCTACCTACGAGCAGTACTTC. Translating it yields CASSLQTGPTYEQYF.

CDR3 DNA: TGTGCCATCGGGGCAGATCCTAACTATGGCTACACCTTC. Translated, it gives CAIGADPNYGYTF. The chain has TRBV10-3 and TRBJ1-2, with D possibly TRBD1 on 5 matching bases. The length of the CDR3 is 13 residues. Trimming shortened V by 8 bases and J by 0 bases, and 10 bases separated the two germline ends. Germline V gene data show CDR1 as ENHRY and CDR2 as SYGVKD.

The chain employs TRBV30 and TRBJ2-3, with D maybe TRBD1 (6 bases). Germline V gives CDR1 GTSNPN, CDR2 SVGIG (reference sequence). The V gene lost 3 bases and the J gene lost 0 bases, with 13 bases spanning the gap. The CDR3 totals 15 residues. CDR3 nucleotides: TGTGCCTGGAGCATAACAGGGAAAAGCACAGATACGCAGTATTTT. Its protein is CAWSITGKSTDTQYF.

As for this clone: The sample contains more than one DNA sequence encoding this CDR3. The chain carries TRBV29-1 and TRBJ2-5, with a possible D match to TRBD2 (6 bases). This CDR3 spans 13 amino acids. Germline assignment: CDR1 SQVTM and CDR2 ANQGSEA. Trimming cost V 6 bases and J 2 bases, with 13 bases left between them. The CDR3 nucleotides read TGCAGCGTCGCCTCGGCGGGGCAAGAGACCCAGTACTTC. Amino acid sequence: CSVASAGQETQYF. The complete variable domain, with remaining parts taken from reference TRBV29-1 and TRBJ2-5, reads SAVISQKPSRDICQRGTSLTIQCQVDSQVTMMFWYRQQPGQSLTLIATANQGSEATYESGFVIDKFPISRPNLTFSTLTVSNMSPEDSSIYLCSVASAGQETQYFGPGTRLLVL.

DNA of the CDR3: TGTGCCAGCAGCTTAGGGGGACAGGGAAGGAGGTACCAAGAGACCCAGTACTTC. It encodes CASSLGGQGRRYQETQYF. J is TRBJ2-5 and V is TRBV7-3; 9 bases match TRBD1. Germline CDR1 SGHTA, CDR2 FQGTGA. The ends lost 2 bases at V and 0 bases at J; junction bases unmatched: 10. CDR3 length equals 18 residues.

The V call is TRBV7-9, the J call TRBJ1-4, with D possibly matching TRBD1 (6 bases). V shed 5 bases and J shed 4 bases, with 14 bases lying between them. The CDR3 is 15 amino acids. Germline V gene sequence: CDR1 SEHNR, CDR2 FQNEAQ (reference sequence). The CDR3 loop reads CASSPEGGFNEKLFF. CDR3 DNA sequence: TGTGCCAGCAGCCCCGAGGGGGGATTTAATGAAAAACTGTTTTTT.

The chain carries TRBV9 and TRBJ2-2; 13 bases map to TRBD2. CDR3 size: 16 residues. CDR1 and CDR2 (germline): SGDLS, YYNGEE. Unmatched junction bases numbered 3, after V lost 2 bases and J lost 5 bases. Here the CDR3 DNA reads TGTGCCAGCAGCGTGGGACTAGCGGGGAAAACCGGGGAGCTGTTTTTT. Amino acid sequence: CASSVGLAGKTGELFF.

The genes are TRBV7-2 and TRBJ1-1, with a weak D call TRBD1 (5 bases). CDR1 and CDR2 (germline): SGHTA, FQGNSA. With 5 bases removed from V and 8 bases from J, the gap between germline ends came to 15 bases. The CDR3 covers 13 residues. CDR3 region: CASSPGRGTEAFF. DNA of the CDR3: TGTGCCAGCAGCCCGGGGCGAGGAACCGAAGCTTTCTTT.

The chain combines TRBV4-1 with TRBJ1-1; 10 nucleotides match TRBD1. V trimming: 3 bases; J trimming: 4 bases; junction bases outside the gene matches: 17. Germline V gene lookup returns CDR1 MGHRA and CDR2 YSYEKL. This CDR3 region has 19 residues. The CDR3 nucleotides are TGCGCCAGCAGCCAGGGGCATGGGGGACAGGGGATCAGGGCCACTGAAGCTTTCTTT. Amino acid sequence: CASSQGHGGQGIRATEAFF.

The chain employs TRBV6-5 and TRBJ2-4; 10 nucleotides align to TRBD1. V was pared by 2 bases and J by 2 bases, with 3 bases of the junction left unmatched. This CDR3 is built from 16 residues. The germline V gene has CDR1 MNHEY and CDR2 SVGAGI. The CDR3 bases are TGTGCCAGCAGTTACCTGGGACAGGGGACCAAAAACATTCAGTACTTC. Translating gives CASSYLGQGTKNIQYF.

The V gene is TRBV5-4, the J gene TRBJ2-7, with TRBD2 matching over 12 bases. The CDR3 spans 15 residues. The V segment lost 2 bases and the J segment 1 base; nucleotides outside the gene matches: 1. Germline V lookup: CDR1 SGHNT, CDR2 YYREEE (reference sequence). Written as DNA, the CDR3 is TGTGCCAGCAGCTTCGGGACTAGCGGGTCCTACGAGCAGTACTTC. Amino acids: CASSFGTSGSYEQYF.

The V gene is TRBV2, the J gene TRBJ1-5, with TRBD1 matching over 7 bases. This CDR3 region has 14 residues. Germline loops: CDR1 SNHLY, CDR2 FYNNEI. After removal of 6 bases from V and 7 bases from J, the junction contained 9 bases not matched to a gene. Here the CDR3 DNA reads TGTGCCAGCAGGGAACAGGGGTCGGGACAGCCCCAGCATTTT. This encodes CASREQGSGQPQHF.